The T cell receptor beta chain under discussion was sequenced for a study of identical twins. Study-wide findings and caveats: The same donors were not followed; conclusions instead depended on cross-sectional statistical analysis.

One entry per CDR3 protein results from TCRdb running MiXCR on the 5' RACE reads. The sample carries roughly 710,000 distinct CDR3 sequences, roughly 6.2% recorded once. Germline assignment: CDR1 SQVTM and CDR2 ANQGSEA. V shed 7 bases and J shed 6 bases, with 14 bases lying between them. The CDR3 runs to 12 residues. Comment on this clonotype: The antigen remains undetermined. It may be a read error: a sequence one base away is much more abundant.

This sequence originates from a man aged 18-30 years in good health. The genes are TRBV29-1 and TRBJ2-3; no clear D gene. The specimen sequenced was naive T cells sorted from blood. The CDR3 DNA sequence: TGCAGCGCATATAGCCGAGGTGATACGCAGTATTTT. Protein product: CSAYSRGDTQYF.